This TCR beta chain was sequenced for a study of blood T cell repertoires in COVID-19. TCRdb's copy holds only in-frame clones and misses some; the assay was immunoSEQ multiplex PCR. The sample consists of roughly 81,000 clones, roughly 88% of them appearing once. V dropped 4 bases and J dropped 8; count of bases not matched to a gene: 19. Germline CDR1 reads SGHRS; CDR2 reads YFSETQ. The CDR3 contains 18 residues. The sequence was collected from an elderly woman with COVID-19, enrolled during active disease. V is TRBV5-1 and J is TRBJ1-2, with 11 positions matching TRBD1. The sequenced material came from peripheral blood. The CDR3 region has the DNA TGCGCCAGCAGCCTATCGATGAGGACAGGGGGCTTCGATCTGGGCTACACCTTC. Its protein is CASSLSMRTGGFDLGYTF.